Listed here are 14 T cell receptor beta chains from one sample, sequenced in a study of blood T cell repertoires in COVID-19. Profiled with immunoSEQ multiplex PCR; TCRdb holds only in-frame clones, not every one. The sample yields tens of thousands of clones, approximately 90% seen once. The source material was peripheral blood. The receptors here all came from a man between 45 and 60 years old with active or convalescent COVID-19.

This sequence joins TRBV5-1 and TRBJ2-5, with a weak D call TRBD2 (5 bases). This CDR3 spans 15 amino acids. Trimming took 0 bases from V and 3 from J, leaving 12 bases between them. Germline CDR1 and CDR2: SGHRS and YFSETQ. The CDR3 is CASSLDGGHEETQYF. For the CDR3, the DNA is TGCGCCAGCAGCTTGGATGGCGGGCACGAAGAGACCCAGTACTTC.

The V gene is TRBV10-3, the J gene TRBJ2-1, with 10 bases aligning to TRBD2. V lost 11 bases, J lost 8 bases, and 9 bases stayed unmatched. This CDR3 is 13 amino acids long. Germline CDR1 reads ENHRY; CDR2 reads SYGVKD. CDR3 in DNA: TGTGCCGCAACAGCGGGAGGGCCGGATGAGCAGTTCTTC. This sequence encodes CAATAGGPDEQFF.

The rearrangement uses TRBV19 and TRBJ2-1; a possible D gene is TRBD2 (5 bases). This CDR3 is built from 16 residues. Trimming stripped 4 bases from V and 1 base from J, with 14 bases between. CDR1 and CDR2 (germline): LNHDA, SQIVND (reference sequence). Here the CDR3 reads CASSTLRGFSYNEQFF. The CDR3 nucleotides are TGTGCCAGTAGTACTCTCCGGGGATTTTCCTACAATGAGCAGTTCTTC.

This clone was picked up a small number of times. This sequence joins TRBV5-1 and TRBJ2-7; tentatively, D is TRBD2 (7 bases). Per germline, CDR1 SGHRS and CDR2 YFSETQ. There are 17 residues in the CDR3. V lost 4 bases to trimming and J lost 4 bases, with 24 bases between them. Here the CDR3 DNA reads TGCGCCAGCAGCCCGACCTTTGCGGGGGCCCCGGGGTACGAGCAGTACTTC. The encoded protein is CASSPTFAGAPGYEQYF.

The chain uses TRBV5-4 and TRBJ2-5; 8 positions match TRBD1. The germline V gene has CDR1 SGHNT and CDR2 YYREEE (reference sequence). This CDR3 region has 14 residues. The V and J ends lost 3 bases and 2 bases, in that order; junction bases with no gene match: 3. The CDR3 sequence is CASSWDRSQETQYF. CDR3 coding DNA: TGTGCCAGCAGCTGGGACAGGAGTCAAGAGACCCAGTACTTC.

The chain recombines TRBV9 with TRBJ2-3, with 8 bases fitting TRBD2. V was pared by 0 bases and J by 1 base, with 4 bases of the junction left unmatched. Germline assignment: CDR1 SGDLS and CDR2 YYNGEE. The CDR3 consists of 16 residues. DNA of the CDR3: TGTGCCAGCAGCGTAGCGGCGGGAGGTGGCACAGATACGCAGTATTTT. It yields the protein CASSVAAGGGTDTQYF.

This chain links TRBV2 with TRBJ2-5, with unresolved D. Germline CDR1 and CDR2: SNHLY and FYNNEI. The CDR3 runs to 10 residues. The ends were cut back, 6 bases at V and 5 bases at J, with 4 bases in the middle. Here the CDR3 reads CASSSETQYF. CDR3 in DNA: TGTGCCAGCAGCTCCGAGACCCAGTACTTC.

The chain links TRBV5-4 to TRBJ2-5; 8 nucleotides match TRBD1. Germline V gene lookup returns CDR1 SGHNT and CDR2 YYREEE (reference sequence). The CDR3 loop spans 16 amino acids. J gave up 2 bases and V 6 bases, and 12 bases lay outside the gene matches. The CDR3 region has the DNA TGTGCCAGCACCCCCAGGACAGGGCTACCTCAAGAGACCCAGTACTTC. Protein product: CASTPRTGLPQETQYF.

This chain joins TRBV19 and TRBJ2-7; 8 bases line up with TRBD1. V shed 6 bases and J 0 bases; nucleotides not matched to a gene: 7. Germline values: CDR1 LNHDA, CDR2 SQIVND (reference sequence). The CDR3 contains 15 residues. CDR3 DNA: TGTGCCAGTAGAAAAGACAGGGGCCTCTCCTACGAGCAGTACTTC. This encodes CASRKDRGLSYEQYF.

The table lists this clone with a count of one. The chain joins TRBV30 to TRBJ2-5; D might be TRBD2 (7 bases). Germline V gene sequence: CDR1 GTSNPN, CDR2 SVGIG (reference sequence). This CDR3 has 15 residues. Trimming took 0 bases from V and 3 from J, leaving 14 bases between them. CDR3: CAWSVKRGGEETQYF. For the CDR3, the DNA is TGTGCCTGGAGTGTAAAGAGGGGGGGCGAAGAGACCCAGTACTTC.

This chain uses TRBV28 with TRBJ2-6; TRBD1 agrees at 9 bases. V lost 6 bases and J lost 0; bases outside the gene matches: 15. This CDR3 has 20 residues. Germline V CDR1 and CDR2: MDHEN, SYDVKM. The CDR3 loop is CASSPLPRGTGSSGANVLTF. The CDR3 bases are TGTGCCAGCAGCCCTCTGCCCCGGGGGACAGGGAGCTCTGGGGCCAACGTCCTGACTTTC.

The chain employs TRBV11-3 and TRBJ2-1; possibly TRBD1 for D (5 bases). The germline V gene has CDR1 SGHNT and CDR2 YENEEA. Trimming removed 3 bases at V and 2 bases at J, with 11 bases between. The CDR3 is 15 amino acids. The CDR3 is CASSLMRQTYNEQFF. In nucleotides, the CDR3 is TGTGCCAGCAGCTTGATGAGACAGACCTACAATGAGCAGTTCTTC.

The V and J genes are TRBV5-1 and TRBJ2-1; 11 bases fit TRBD2. Germline V gene data show CDR1 as SGHRS and CDR2 as YFSETQ. Germline trimming cut 3 bases from V and 8 bases from J; bases unmatched to any gene: 7. The CDR3 is 15 amino acids. The chain's CDR3 is CASSSQTGLADEQFF. The CDR3 coding sequence is TGCGCCAGCAGCTCCCAAACGGGACTAGCGGATGAGCAGTTCTTC.

This chain connects TRBV7-2 to TRBJ2-2, with a weak D call TRBD1 (6 bases). CDR1 and CDR2 from the germline V gene are SGHTA and FQGNSA. The CDR3 has 14 amino acids. V shed 3 bases and J shed 4 bases, with 9 bases lying between them. CDR3 residues: CASSLVRGTGELFF. The CDR3 DNA sequence: TGTGCCAGCAGCTTGGTCAGGGGCACCGGGGAGCTGTTTTTT.